The rows below give T cell receptor beta chains drawn from one sample of a study of human T cells and chemical hapten exposure. MiXCR, run by TCRdb on the RACE reads, gives a single entry per CDR3 protein. The repertoire holds roughly 100,000 distinct CDR3 sequences, with roughly 12% as singletons. The sample was whole blood, taken in connection with sensitization to the hapten diphenylcyclopropenone (DPC). These receptors were obtained from a woman in her 50s with alopecia areata. Some clones in this sample may be carry-over from other donors' samples. CDR3s include the opening cysteine and the closing phenylalanine or tryptophan. The D gene is left open where the match is weak. Part of the rows lack a size; the others show once, few, many or a class for expanded clones.

clone_size	v_call	d_call	j_call	cdr3_aa	cdr3_nt
few	TRBV11-2	NA	TRBJ2-3	CASSLRGAINTQYF	TGTGCCAGCAGCTTACGAGGGGCTATTAATACGCAGTATTTT
few	TRBV27	NA	TRBJ2-3	CASSLYYGDTQYF	TGTGCCAGCAGTTTATACTATGGGGATACGCAGTATTTT
few	TRBV28	TRBD1	TRBJ1-2	CASSYRGIGGYTF	TGTGCCAGCAGTTACAGGGGGATCGGTGGCTACACCTTC
many	TRBV7-2	NA	TRBJ2-3	CASSPLLTTDTQYF	TGTGCCAGCAGCCCCCTACTTACCACAGATACGCAGTATTTT
few	TRBV5-5	NA	TRBJ1-3	CASSLSSGAGNTIYF	TGTGCCAGCAGCTTGTCTTCAGGGGCTGGAAACACCATATATTTT
few	TRBV28	NA	TRBJ1-5	CASTPFNQPQHF	TGTGCCAGCACGCCTTTCAATCAGCCCCAGCATTTT
few	TRBV18	TRBD1	TRBJ1-2	CASSPGQGDPYGYTF	TGTGCCAGCTCACCGGGACAGGGGGACCCCTATGGCTACACCTTC
many	TRBV28	NA	TRBJ2-7	CASSLGGSGYEQYF	TGTGCCAGCAGTTTAGGCGGCAGCGGCTACGAGCAGTACTTC
NA	TRBV4-3	NA	TRBJ2-1	CASSPNRGTVDNEQFF	TGCGCCAGCAGCCCAAACCGGGGGACAGTCGACAATGAGCAGTTCTTC
few	TRBV12-3/TRBV12-4	TRBD1	TRBJ2-7	CASSPGQSFYEQYF	TGTGCCAGCAGCCCGGGACAGAGTTTCTACGAGCAGTACTTC
few	TRBV3-1	TRBD1	TRBJ1-2	CASSVRQGPALYHYTF	TGTGCCAGCAGCGTTCGACAGGGCCCGGCGCTATATCACTACACCTTC
few	TRBV5-1	TRBD2	TRBJ2-3	CASSFGLAGRLTDTQYF	TGCGCCAGCAGCTTTGGGCTAGCGGGAAGACTCACAGATACGCAGTATTTT
few	TRBV2	NA	TRBJ1-2	CASSEWAGYGYTF	TGTGCCAGCAGTGAATGGGCAGGCTATGGCTACACCTTC